The 30 T cell receptor beta chains reported below all come from one sample, sequenced in a study of shared clonotypes between healthy human individuals. Clones were read by immunoSEQ multiplex PCR, and TCRdb kept only the in-frame ones, dropping some. The sample consists of 600,000 to 750,000 clones, 60% to 80% of them appearing once. Source material: memory CD4+ T cells sorted from blood. Sample subset: CD45RA-negative fraction. The receptor source for this set is a woman in her thirties in good health.

The chain combines TRBV29-1 with TRBJ2-1; D is undetermined. Deletions cut 4 bases from V and 2 bases from J, with 6 bases between. CDR1 is SQVTM and CDR2 is ANQGSEA in the germline V gene. The length of the CDR3 is 12 residues. CDR3: CSVGVPYNEQFF. The CDR3 region has the DNA TGCAGCGTTGGGGTCCCCTACAATGAGCAGTTCTTC.

As to this clone: This clone may be a read error of a much larger clone one base away. V gene TRBV11-2 combines with J gene TRBJ2-3, with no clear D. Looked up from germline, CDR1 is SGHAT and CDR2 is FQNNGV. The CDR3 is made up of 11 amino acids. V was pared by 1 base and J by 5 bases, with 1 base between. The CDR3 loop is CASSLVDTQYF. CDR3 coding DNA: TGTGCCAGCAGCTTAGTAGATACGCAGTATTTT. The whole variable domain, filled in from reference TRBV11-2 and TRBJ2-3, reads EAGVAQSPRYKIIEKRQSVAFWCNPISGHATLYWYQQILGQGPKLLIQFQNNGVVDDSQLPKDRFSAERLKGVDSTLKIQPAKLEDSAVYLCASSLVDTQYFGPGTRLTVL.

Points on this clone: Other DNA sequences in the sample encode the same CDR3. The V and J genes are TRBV5-8 and TRBJ2-3, with D unclear. V lost 2 bases to trimming and J lost 4 bases, with 5 bases between them. Germline CDR1 is SGHTS and CDR2 is YDEGEE. The CDR3 runs to 12 residues. In nucleotides, the CDR3 is TGTGCCAGCAGCTTAAGGGCAGATACGCAGTATTTT. Translation gives CASSLRADTQYF.

The genes are TRBV6-6 and TRBJ1-5; 10 bases are a match to TRBD1. J lost 5 bases, V lost 2 bases, and 6 bases had no gene match. The CDR3 totals 16 residues. Germline values: CDR1 MNHNY, CDR2 SVGAGI (reference sequence). DNA of the CDR3: TGTGCCAGCAGTTACCTAGACAGGGGGCGGGATCAGCCCCAGCATTTT. It encodes CASSYLDRGRDQPQHF.

V is TRBV18 and J is TRBJ1-1; TRBD1 might be the D (6 bases). Trimming left V 2 bases short and J 1 base short, with 8 bases between. The CDR3 loop spans 14 amino acids. Germline V gives CDR1 KGHSH, CDR2 LQKENI. The CDR3 sequence: CASSPLGQNTEAFF. For the CDR3, the DNA is TGTGCCAGCTCACCATTGGGACAGAACACTGAAGCTTTCTTT.

The V and J genes are TRBV10-3 and TRBJ2-7; D possibly matches TRBD1 or TRBD2 (5 bases each). Germline V gene lookup returns CDR1 ENHRY and CDR2 SYGVKD. This CDR3 is 12 amino acids long. Trimming took 5 bases from V and 4 from J, leaving 9 bases between them. In DNA, the CDR3 is TGTGCCATCAGTACGGGGCCTTACGAGCAGTACTTC. Its protein product is CAISTGPYEQYF.

V usage is TRBV7-2 and J usage is TRBJ2-1; 7 bases match TRBD2. The J segment lost 0 bases and the V segment lost 5 bases, leaving 10 bases of the junction unmatched. Germline CDR1 is SGHTA and CDR2 is FQGNSA. This CDR3 region has 17 residues. CDR3 loop: CASSKGSGTNSYNEQFF. As DNA, the CDR3 is TGTGCCAGCAGCAAGGGGAGCGGGACCAACTCCTACAATGAGCAGTTCTTC. The variable domain in full, completed from reference TRBV7-2 and TRBJ2-1, reads GAGVSQSPSNKVTEKGKDVELRCDPISGHTALYWYRQSLGQGLEFLIYFQGNSAPDKSGLPSDRFSAERTGGSVSTLTIQRTQQEDSAVYLCASSKGSGTNSYNEQFFGPGTRLTVL.

The chain uses TRBV19 and TRBJ1-2, with D tentatively TRBD1 (5 bases). The CDR3 runs to 17 residues. Per germline, CDR1 LNHDA and CDR2 SQIVND (reference sequence). Trimming cost V 1 base and J 8 bases, with 23 bases left between them. CDR3 amino acids: CASSIGTGRSSLIGYTF. DNA for the CDR3: TGTGCCAGTAGTATAGGCACGGGACGAAGTAGTTTGATCGGCTACACCTTC.

V usage is TRBV4-1 and J usage is TRBJ1-1, with D perhaps TRBD1 (5 bases). V was shortened by 5 bases and J by 4 bases, with 14 bases between the two germline ends. The CDR3 consists of 14 residues. CDR1 and CDR2 from the germline V gene are MGHRA and YSYEKL. The CDR3 DNA follows: TGCGCCAGCAGCGAGACAGCCATGATCACTGAAGCTTTCTTT. Amino acid sequence: CASSETAMITEAFF.

The V call is TRBV19, the J call TRBJ2-7; 7 bases match TRBD2. The CDR3 sequence is 15 residues long. The V and J ends lost 7 bases and 0 bases, in that order; junction bases with no gene match: 9. Germline V gives CDR1 LNHDA, CDR2 SQIVND (reference sequence). In DNA form, the CDR3 reads TGTGCCAGTACCTCTTCGGCTAGCGGCTCCTACGAGCAGTACTTC. Encoded protein: CASTSSASGSYEQYF.

The V and J genes are TRBV9 and TRBJ1-3; the D gene is possibly TRBD1 (5 bases). Trimming took off 3 bases at V and 4 bases at J, with 17 bases between the two ends. This CDR3 region has 16 residues. CDR1 is SGDLS, CDR2 YYNGEE, per germline. CDR3 loop: CASSGGPPRLGNTIYF. CDR3 in DNA: TGTGCCAGCAGCGGGGGCCCTCCAAGGCTCGGAAACACCATATATTTT.

This rearrangement joins TRBV9 to TRBJ2-7; the D gene could be TRBD1 or TRBD2 (5 bases each). The CDR3 extends over 15 amino acids. Germline CDR1 is SGDLS and CDR2 is YYNGEE. The V and J ends lost 2 bases and 1 base respectively, with 13 bases between them. The CDR3 DNA reads as TGTGCCAGCAGCGTCGGGGCCGAATCTTCCTACGAGCAGTACTTC. Translation gives CASSVGAESSYEQYF.

V gene TRBV5-1 combines with J gene TRBJ2-3; 12 nucleotides align to TRBD2. The CDR3 totals 16 residues. V shed 4 bases and J 6 bases; nucleotides not matched to a gene: 9. Per the germline V gene, CDR1 is SGHRS and CDR2 is YFSETQ. The CDR3, as DNA: TGCGCCAGCAGCCCTGGACTAGCGGGAAACGAGGATACGCAGTATTTT. The encoded protein is CASSPGLAGNEDTQYF.

This clone was found many times. The same CDR3 also results from other DNA sequences found in this sample. The chain joins TRBV5-1 to TRBJ1-2; maybe TRBD1 (5 bases). CDR1 SGHRS and CDR2 YFSETQ come from the germline V gene. Trimming left V 4 bases short and J 2 bases short, with 12 bases between. This CDR3 is built from 14 residues. CDR3 loop: CASSPGEGNYGYTF. The CDR3 coding sequence is TGCGCCAGCAGCCCCGGGGAGGGGAACTATGGCTACACCTTC.

Notes on this clone: The sample holds other DNA sequences that translate to the same CDR3. The chain links TRBV5-1 to TRBJ2-3, with D possibly TRBD1 on 7 matching bases. The CDR3 runs 15 residues. CDR1 and CDR2 (germline): SGHRS, YFSETQ. Trimming left V 4 bases short and J 2 bases short, with 14 bases between. The CDR3 DNA reads TGCGCCAGCAGCGGGGGGACAGCTTTCACAGATACGCAGTATTTT. This translates into CASSGGTAFTDTQYF.

The chain uses TRBV19 and TRBJ2-1, with TRBD1 matching 9 bases. The CDR3 is 15 amino acids. Looked up from germline, CDR1 is LNHDA and CDR2 is SQIVND (reference sequence). V shed 3 bases and J 10 bases; nucleotides not matched to a gene: 10. The DNA of the CDR3 is TGTGCCAGTAGTATTAGGGACAGGGAGGCCCCAGAGCAGTTCTTC. It yields the protein CASSIRDREAPEQFF.

The rearrangement joins TRBV4-2 to TRBJ2-7; D ambiguous. The CDR3 consists of 16 residues. V lost 4 bases, J lost 2 bases, and 18 bases lay in between. Germline V gives CDR1 LGHNA, CDR2 YNFKEQ. The CDR3 DNA reads TGTGCCAGCAGCCCGAAGAAGGGATGGAATCCCTACGAGCAGTACTTC. This gives the protein CASSPKKGWNPYEQYF.

The chain employs TRBV21-1 and TRBJ1-3. TRBV21-1 is termed a pseudogene. The CDR3 has 16 amino acids. Here the CDR3 reads CASSKRRGAAGNTIYF. As DNA, the CDR3 is TGTGCCAGCAGCAAAAGACGAGGGGCCGCTGGAAACACCATATATTTT.

This rearrangement joins TRBV5-4 to TRBJ1-3; no clear D. The CDR3 has 16 amino acids. The V end was cut by 0 bases, the J end by 0 bases, with 10 bases between. Germline CDR1 is SGHNT and CDR2 is YYREEE (reference sequence). This CDR3 reads CASSLGVPSSGNTIYF. DNA of the CDR3: TGTGCCAGCAGCTTGGGAGTTCCGAGCTCTGGAAACACCATATATTTT.

J is TRBJ1-4 and V is TRBV6-1; no clear D gene. The CDR3 totals 15 residues. Germline CDR1 reads MNHNS; CDR2 reads SASEGT. Trimming left V 1 base short and J 6 bases short, with 12 bases between. The CDR3 sequence is CASSEVGRLDEKLFF. The CDR3 nucleotides read TGTGCCAGCAGTGAAGTGGGCAGACTCGATGAAAAACTGTTTTTT.

This sequence joins TRBV7-2 and TRBJ2-2; 8 nucleotides line up with TRBD2. The CDR3 runs to 16 residues. Trimming removed 2 bases from V and 5 bases from J; junction bases left unmatched: 7. Germline V lookup: CDR1 SGHTA, CDR2 FQGNSA. The CDR3 region is CASSLRVAGSTGELFF. In nucleotides, the CDR3 is TGTGCCAGCAGCTTACGGGTAGCGGGAAGTACCGGGGAGCTGTTTTTT.

The count of this clone is one. The chain combines TRBV7-2 with TRBJ2-7; a possible D gene is TRBD1 (6 bases). This CDR3 region has 14 residues. Germline assignment: CDR1 SGHTA and CDR2 FQGNSA. V shed 5 bases and J shed 2 bases, with 13 bases lying between them. The DNA for the CDR3 is TGTGCCAGCAGCCCCCGCCAGGGGCCCTACGAGCAGTACTTC. It codes for CASSPRQGPYEQYF. Complete variable domain (other parts from reference TRBV7-2 and TRBJ2-7): GAGVSQSPSNKVTEKGKDVELRCDPISGHTALYWYRQSLGQGLEFLIYFQGNSAPDKSGLPSDRFSAERTGGSVSTLTIQRTQQEDSAVYLCASSPRQGPYEQYFGPGTRLTVT.

The CDR3 DNA follows: TGTGCCAGCAGCTTATACGGGACAGGGGGCTCACTCACCGGGGAGCTGTTTTTT. It codes for CASSLYGTGGSLTGELFF. The chain has TRBV11-2 and TRBJ2-2; 12 bases agree with TRBD1. Germline V lookup: CDR1 SGHAT, CDR2 FQNNGV. The CDR3 is 18 residues long. Losses at the gene ends were 2 bases for V and 4 bases for J; bases not matched to a gene: 8.

This clone was seen a single time. This chain uses TRBV10-3 with TRBJ1-5; weak D call: TRBD1 (5 bases). Germline assignment: CDR1 ENHRY and CDR2 SYGVKD. The CDR3 sequence is 13 residues long. V lost 3 bases and J 11 bases, leaving 14 bases between the germline ends. The CDR3 DNA follows: TGTGCCATCAGTGACGGGGAGGGGAAGACCCAGCATTTT. Its protein product is CAISDGEGKTQHF.

The CDR3 loop reads CASSSRGGAGGFETQYF. DNA of the CDR3: TGTGCCAGCAGCTCCCGAGGGGGAGCGGGAGGGTTCGAGACCCAGTACTTC. The J gene is TRBJ2-5, the V gene TRBV7-2; 10 bases map to TRBD2. There are 17 residues in the CDR3. V shed 4 bases, J shed 5 bases, and the junction held 13 bases outside the gene matches. Germline V gene lookup returns CDR1 SGHTA and CDR2 FQGNSA.

On this clone itself: The identical CDR3 is also encoded by other nucleotide sequences in the sample. J is TRBJ2-2 and V is TRBV15, with D maybe TRBD1 (6 bases). CDR1 is LNHNV, CDR2 YYDKDF, per germline (reference sequence). Trimming removed 1 base at V and 5 bases at J, with 8 bases between. This CDR3 contains 14 residues. The CDR3 region has the DNA TGTGCCACCAGCAGAGGGCAGGGGACCGGGGAGCTGTTTTTT. This translates into CATSRGQGTGELFF.

The chain joins TRBV25-1 to TRBJ2-7; D may be TRBD1 or TRBD2 (5 bases each). Trimming stripped 4 bases from V and 2 bases from J, with 9 bases between. The length of the CDR3 is 13 residues. The V gene's germline CDR1 is MGHDK and CDR2 SYGVNS. The CDR3 DNA is TGTGCCAGCAGTGCGTCGGGGCCCTACGAGCAGTACTTC. Encoded protein: CASSASGPYEQYF.

V usage is TRBV27 and J usage is TRBJ2-3; perhaps TRBD2 as D (6 bases). The V and J ends lost 3 bases and 2 bases respectively, with 9 bases between them. This CDR3 contains 14 residues. CDR1 is MNHEY, CDR2 SMNVEV, per germline (reference sequence). The CDR3 protein is CASSFGTLTDTQYF. The CDR3 nucleotides are TGTGCCAGCAGTTTCGGGACTCTCACAGATACGCAGTATTTT.

The chain joins TRBV6-1 to TRBJ2-7, with 8 bases that match TRBD2. Germline V gene lookup returns CDR1 MNHNS and CDR2 SASEGT. This CDR3 is 14 amino acids long. Losses at the gene ends were 3 bases for V and 2 bases for J; bases not matched to a gene: 3. Here the CDR3 reads CASSEVAGTYEQYF. CDR3 nucleotide sequence: TGTGCCAGCAGTGAGGTAGCGGGAACCTACGAGCAGTACTTC.

The chain carries TRBV5-6 and TRBJ2-7; D perhaps matches TRBD1 (6 bases). The germline V and J ends were trimmed by 0 bases and 3 bases, with 10 bases remaining between them. This CDR3 spans 14 amino acids. Looked up from germline, CDR1 is SGHDT and CDR2 is YYEEEE. The CDR3, as DNA: TGTGCCAGCAGCTTGGGGGACACAGACTACGAGCAGTACTTC. Protein: CASSLGDTDYEQYF.